This is a list of T cell receptor beta chains from one sample in a study of T cell responses to AZD1222 COVID-19 vaccine. The table came from immunoSEQ multiplex PCR; TCRdb's copy has only in-frame clones and leaves some out. Among some 49,000 clones listed, about 90% were seen once. The specimen was peripheral blood, collected 28 days after the second AZD1222 dose. Source of these receptors: an adult who received the AZD1222 COVID-19 vaccine. Each CDR3 is given with its conserved first and last residue. D genes are given only for firm matches. The size of a clone is reported for some rows only, either as once, few or many, or as a class for expanded clones.

V gene: TRBV5-1
clone size: .
D gene: .
J gene: TRBJ2-2
CDR3 DNA: TGCGCCAGCAGCTTGGGGGGCGGGCCCGGGGAGCTGTTTTTT
CDR3 protein: CASSLGGGPGELFF

V gene: TRBV27
clone size: .
D gene: .
J gene: TRBJ2-7
CDR3 DNA: TGTGCCAGCACCTCCCCTAACGGCCGGGAGCAGTACTTC
CDR3 protein: CASTSPNGREQYF

V gene: TRBV18
clone size: .
D gene: .
J gene: TRBJ2-7
CDR3 DNA: TGTGCCAGCTCACCGCCGGGCCGACCCTACGAGCAGTACTTC
CDR3 protein: CASSPPGRPYEQYF

V gene: TRBV27
clone size: .
D gene: TRBD2
J gene: TRBJ2-3
CDR3 DNA: TGTGCCAGCAGTTGGGCTAGCGGGAGGAGCACAGATACGCAGTATTTT
CDR3 protein: CASSWASGRSTDTQYF

V gene: TRBV2
clone size: .
D gene: .
J gene: TRBJ1-2
CDR3 DNA: TGTGCCAGCAGTACCGAGGGGGGTAGTGGCTACACCTTC
CDR3 protein: CASSTEGGSGYTF

V gene: TRBV18
clone size: .
D gene: .
J gene: TRBJ1-1
CDR3 DNA: TGTGCCAGCTCACCGGGAGGGAACACTGAAGCTTTCTTT
CDR3 protein: CASSPGGNTEAFF

V gene: TRBV18
clone size: once
D gene: TRBD1
J gene: TRBJ1-2
CDR3 DNA: TGTGCCAGCTCACAGGGACAGGGAAGCTATGGCTACACCTTC
CDR3 protein: CASSQGQGSYGYTF

V gene: TRBV11-2
clone size: .
D gene: .
J gene: TRBJ2-1
CDR3 DNA: TGTGCCAGCAGCATATATGAGCAGTTCTTC
CDR3 protein: CASSIYEQFF

V gene: TRBV9
clone size: once
D gene: .
J gene: TRBJ1-2
CDR3 DNA: TGTGCCAGCAGCGTAGGTCAAATTGGGCCCTATGGCTACACCTTC
CDR3 protein: CASSVGQIGPYGYTF

V gene: TRBV6-5
clone size: .
D gene: .
J gene: TRBJ1-2
CDR3 DNA: TGTGCCAGCAGTTACTCAGGCTATGGCTACACCTTC
CDR3 protein: CASSYSGYGYTF

V gene: TRBV29-1
clone size: .
D gene: .
J gene: TRBJ1-1
CDR3 DNA: TGCAGCGGGACGGTGACGACTGAAGCTTTCTTT
CDR3 protein: CSGTVTTEAFF

V gene: TRBV15
clone size: .
D gene: .
J gene: TRBJ1-4
CDR3 DNA: TGTGCCACCAGCAGGGACACAACTAATGAAAAACTGTTTTTT
CDR3 protein: CATSRDTTNEKLFF

V gene: TRBV5-1
clone size: .
D gene: .
J gene: TRBJ2-5
CDR3 DNA: TGCGCCAGCAGTTTGGACTGGCGGGAGACCCAGTACTTC
CDR3 protein: CASSLDWRETQYF

V gene: TRBV15
clone size: .
D gene: .
J gene: TRBJ2-2
CDR3 DNA: TGTGCCACAAGACTTGGGACTCACACCGGGGAGCTGTTTTTT
CDR3 protein: CATRLGTHTGELFF

V gene: TRBV9
clone size: .
D gene: .
J gene: TRBJ1-5
CDR3 DNA: TGTGCCAGCAGCGTAGACGCAGGCCAGCCCCAGCATTTT
CDR3 protein: CASSVDAGQPQHF

V gene: TRBV5-1
clone size: .
D gene: .
J gene: TRBJ2-1
CDR3 DNA: TGCGCCAGCAGCTGGACGACATACAATGAGCAGTTCTTC
CDR3 protein: CASSWTTYNEQFF

V gene: TRBV7-7
clone size: .
D gene: TRBD1
J gene: TRBJ1-5
CDR3 DNA: TGTGCCAGCAGCCCTGGACAGGGACATCAGCCCCAGCATTTT
CDR3 protein: CASSPGQGHQPQHF

V gene: TRBV19
clone size: .
D gene: TRBD1
J gene: TRBJ2-3
CDR3 DNA: TGTGCCAGTAGGAGCCGGGACAGGGGGGCAGATACGCAGTATTTT
CDR3 protein: CASRSRDRGADTQYF

V gene: TRBV4-1
clone size: .
D gene: TRBD1
J gene: TRBJ1-4
CDR3 DNA: TGCGCCAGCAGCCAAGAAGGGGACAGGGGGCTTGGGGATAATGAAAAACTGTTTTTT
CDR3 protein: CASSQEGDRGLGDNEKLFF

V gene: TRBV7-2
clone size: .
D gene: TRBD2
J gene: TRBJ2-3
CDR3 DNA: TGTGCCAGCAGCCCGAGACTAGCGGGAGCAAATACGCAGTATTTT
CDR3 protein: CASSPRLAGANTQYF

V gene: TRBV9
clone size: .
D gene: TRBD2
J gene: TRBJ2-3
CDR3 DNA: TGTGCCAGCAGCGTAGAGGGACTAGCGACAGATACGCAGTATTTT
CDR3 protein: CASSVEGLATDTQYF

V gene: TRBV5-1
clone size: .
D gene: .
J gene: TRBJ2-1
CDR3 DNA: TGCGCCAGCAGCTCGAGACCGGACTCCTACAATGAGCAGTTCTTC
CDR3 protein: CASSSRPDSYNEQFF

V gene: TRBV11-2
clone size: .
D gene: .
J gene: TRBJ2-2
CDR3 DNA: TGTGCCAGCTCCTCCCCTCGCGTGGGGGAGCTGTTTTTT
CDR3 protein: CASSSPRVGELFF

V gene: TRBV5-6
clone size: few
D gene: .
J gene: TRBJ1-2
CDR3 DNA: TGTGCCAGCAGCCAAGGGATCTATGGCTACACCTTC
CDR3 protein: CASSQGIYGYTF

V gene: TRBV19
clone size: .
D gene: .
J gene: TRBJ1-1
CDR3 DNA: TGTGCCAGTAGTATTTTCATCCGACAGACATCCCGGGACACTGAAGCTTTCTTT
CDR3 protein: CASSIFIRQTSRDTEAFF

V gene: TRBV28
clone size: .
D gene: .
J gene: TRBJ1-6
CDR3 DNA: TGTGCCAGCAGTTTATATTCTTCACCCCTCCACTTT
CDR3 protein: CASSLYSSPLHF

V gene: TRBV7-8
clone size: .
D gene: .
J gene: TRBJ2-3
CDR3 DNA: TGTGCCAGCAGATTTAGCGGAGTAAATACGCAGTATTTT
CDR3 protein: CASRFSGVNTQYF

V gene: TRBV25-1
clone size: .
D gene: TRBD1
J gene: TRBJ1-2
CDR3 DNA: TGTGCCAGCAGTGGACCCGGACAGGGAAGCACCTTC
CDR3 protein: CASSGPGQGSTF

V gene: TRBV4-1
clone size: .
D gene: .
J gene: TRBJ1-1
CDR3 DNA: TGCGCCAGCAGCCAAGATCGGGGGGTTAGGGGACTGAACACTGAAGCTTTCTTT
CDR3 protein: CASSQDRGVRGLNTEAFF

V gene: TRBV7-2
clone size: .
D gene: TRBD1
J gene: TRBJ1-2
CDR3 DNA: TGTGCCAGCAGCGACTACAGGGGAAACTATGGCTACACCTTC
CDR3 protein: CASSDYRGNYGYTF

V gene: TRBV5-1
clone size: .
D gene: .
J gene: TRBJ1-1
CDR3 DNA: TGCGCCAGCAGAACAGACGTGCCCTGGGGAGAAGCTTTCTTT
CDR3 protein: CASRTDVPWGEAFF

V gene: TRBV7-2
clone size: .
D gene: .
J gene: TRBJ2-7
CDR3 DNA: TGTGCCAGCAGCTTAGCTCCTGAGGGCCTCGAGCAGTACTTC
CDR3 protein: CASSLAPEGLEQYF

V gene: TRBV18
clone size: .
D gene: .
J gene: TRBJ2-5
CDR3 DNA: TGTGCCAGCTCTTCCGAACGAGAGACCCAGTACTTC
CDR3 protein: CASSSERETQYF

V gene: TRBV19
clone size: .
D gene: .
J gene: TRBJ1-5
CDR3 DNA: TGTGCCAGTAGTCTTCCGGGACAAGGCAATCAGCCCCAGCATTTT
CDR3 protein: CASSLPGQGNQPQHF

V gene: TRBV9
clone size: .
D gene: TRBD1
J gene: TRBJ2-1
CDR3 DNA: TGTGCCAGCAGCCTCGGACAGGGACAGAGCTCCTACAATGAGCAGTTCTTC
CDR3 protein: CASSLGQGQSSYNEQFF

V gene: TRBV28
clone size: .
D gene: TRBD2
J gene: TRBJ2-2
CDR3 DNA: TGTGCCAGCAGTTCCCGCTCAGCGGGAGAATTAGCCGGGGAGCTGTTTTTT
CDR3 protein: CASSSRSAGELAGELFF

V gene: TRBV28
clone size: .
D gene: .
J gene: TRBJ1-2
CDR3 DNA: TGTGCCAGCAGTTTCCCACAAGCCTATGGCTACACCTTC
CDR3 protein: CASSFPQAYGYTF